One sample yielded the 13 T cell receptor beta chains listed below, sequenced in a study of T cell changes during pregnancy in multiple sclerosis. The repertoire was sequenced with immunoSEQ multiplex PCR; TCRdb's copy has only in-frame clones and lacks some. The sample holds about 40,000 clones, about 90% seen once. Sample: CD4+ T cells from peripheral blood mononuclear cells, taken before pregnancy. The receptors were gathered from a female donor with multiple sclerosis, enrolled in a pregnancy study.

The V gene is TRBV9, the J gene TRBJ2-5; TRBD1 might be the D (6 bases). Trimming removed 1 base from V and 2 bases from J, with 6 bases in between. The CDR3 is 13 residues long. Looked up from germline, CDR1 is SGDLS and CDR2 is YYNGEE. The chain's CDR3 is CASSVQGQETQYF. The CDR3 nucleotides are TGTGCCAGCAGCGTACAGGGGCAAGAGACCCAGTACTTC.

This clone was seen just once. The CDR3 reads CASSSLLAGGTDTQYF. For the CDR3, the DNA is TGCGCCAGCAGCTCTCTTCTAGCGGGGGGCACAGATACGCAGTATTTT. This chain uses TRBV5-1 with TRBJ2-3, with 10 bases fitting TRBD2. CDR1 is SGHRS, CDR2 YFSETQ, per germline. After removal of 3 bases from V and 1 base from J, the junction contained 5 bases not matched to a gene. This CDR3 is 16 amino acids long.

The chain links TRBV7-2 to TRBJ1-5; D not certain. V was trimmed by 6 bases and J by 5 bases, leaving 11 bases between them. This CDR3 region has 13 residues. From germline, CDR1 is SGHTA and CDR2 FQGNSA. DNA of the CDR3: TGTGCCAGCAGTCGGATGCGGGATCAGCCCCAGCATTTT. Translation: CASSRMRDQPQHF. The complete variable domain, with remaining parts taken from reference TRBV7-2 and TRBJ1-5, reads GAGVSQSPSNKVTEKGKDVELRCDPISGHTALYWYRQSLGQGLEFLIYFQGNSAPDKSGLPSDRFSAERTGGSVSTLTIQRTQQEDSAVYLCASSRMRDQPQHFGDGTRLSIL.

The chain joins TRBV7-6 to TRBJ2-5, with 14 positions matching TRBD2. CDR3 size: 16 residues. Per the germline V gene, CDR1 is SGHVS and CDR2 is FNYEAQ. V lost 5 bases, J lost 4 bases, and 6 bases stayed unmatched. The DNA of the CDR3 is TGTGCCAGCAGCGCGACTAGCGGGGGGGGCGGAGAGACCCAGTACTTC. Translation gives CASSATSGGGGETQYF.

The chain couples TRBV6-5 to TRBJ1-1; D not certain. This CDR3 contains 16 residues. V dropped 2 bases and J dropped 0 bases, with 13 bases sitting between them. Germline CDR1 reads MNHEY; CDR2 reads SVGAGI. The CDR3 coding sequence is TGTGCCAGCAGTTACGGAGGACGGCGAATGAACACTGAAGCTTTCTTT. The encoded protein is CASSYGGRRMNTEAFF.

The CDR3 sequence: CASSMGRNYGYTF. CDR3 sequence (DNA): TGTGCCAGTAGTATGGGCAGAAACTATGGCTACACCTTC. The gene calls are TRBV19 and TRBJ1-2; D ambiguous. Germline V gene lookup returns CDR1 LNHDA and CDR2 SQIVND (reference sequence). CDR3 size: 13 residues. Trimming took off 3 bases at V and 2 bases at J, with 7 bases between the two ends.

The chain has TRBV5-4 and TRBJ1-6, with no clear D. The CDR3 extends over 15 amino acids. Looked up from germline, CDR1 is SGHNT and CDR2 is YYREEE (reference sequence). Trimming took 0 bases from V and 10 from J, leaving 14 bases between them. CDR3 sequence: CASSLGIRVESPLHF. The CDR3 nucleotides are TGTGCCAGCAGCTTGGGCATCCGGGTGGAGTCACCCCTCCACTTT.

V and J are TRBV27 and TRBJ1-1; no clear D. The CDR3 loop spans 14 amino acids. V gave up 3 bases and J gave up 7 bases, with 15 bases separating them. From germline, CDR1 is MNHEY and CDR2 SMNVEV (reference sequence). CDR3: CASSLRARLSEAFF. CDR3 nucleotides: TGTGCCAGCAGTTTGCGCGCCAGGCTAAGTGAAGCTTTCTTT.

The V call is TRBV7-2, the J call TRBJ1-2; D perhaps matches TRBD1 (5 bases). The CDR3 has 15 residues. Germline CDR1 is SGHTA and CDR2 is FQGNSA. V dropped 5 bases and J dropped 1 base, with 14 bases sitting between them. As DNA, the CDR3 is TGTGCCAGCAGCGACGGGGGACGCCTTAACTATGGCTACACCTTC. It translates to CASSDGGRLNYGYTF. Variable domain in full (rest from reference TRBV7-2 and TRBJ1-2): GAGVSQSPSNKVTEKGKDVELRCDPISGHTALYWYRQSLGQGLEFLIYFQGNSAPDKSGLPSDRFSAERTGGSVSTLTIQRTQQEDSAVYLCASSDGGRLNYGYTFGSGTRLTVV.

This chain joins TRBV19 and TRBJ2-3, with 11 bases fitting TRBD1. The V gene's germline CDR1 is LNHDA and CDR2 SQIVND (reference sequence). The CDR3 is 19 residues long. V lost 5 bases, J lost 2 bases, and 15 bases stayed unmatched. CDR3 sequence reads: CASSFSRTGGVGSTDTQYF. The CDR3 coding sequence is TGTGCCAGTAGTTTCAGTAGGACAGGGGGCGTAGGATCCACAGATACGCAGTATTTT.

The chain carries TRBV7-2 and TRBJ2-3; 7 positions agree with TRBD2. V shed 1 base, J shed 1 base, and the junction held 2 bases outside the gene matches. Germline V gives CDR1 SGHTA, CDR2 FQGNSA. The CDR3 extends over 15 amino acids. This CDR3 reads CASSLVAGGTDTQYF. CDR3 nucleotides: TGTGCCAGCAGCTTAGTCGCGGGGGGCACAGATACGCAGTATTTT.

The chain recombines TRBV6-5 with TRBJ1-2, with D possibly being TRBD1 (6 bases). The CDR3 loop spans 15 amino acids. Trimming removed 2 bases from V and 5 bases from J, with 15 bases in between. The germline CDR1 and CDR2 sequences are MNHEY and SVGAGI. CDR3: CASSYGQGSKYGYTF. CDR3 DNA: TGTGCCAGCAGTTACGGGCAGGGGTCAAAGTATGGCTACACCTTC.

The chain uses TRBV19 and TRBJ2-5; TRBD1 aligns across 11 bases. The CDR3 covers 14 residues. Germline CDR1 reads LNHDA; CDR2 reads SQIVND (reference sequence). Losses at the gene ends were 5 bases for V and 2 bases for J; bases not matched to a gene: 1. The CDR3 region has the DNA TGTGCCAGTAGTCGGGACAGGGGGCAAGAGACCCAGTACTTC. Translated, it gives CASSRDRGQETQYF.